This T cell receptor (beta chain) was obtained from a study of cytomegalovirus exposure and HLA in healthy donors. This CDR3 comprises 16 residues. V shed 2 bases and J shed 5 bases, with 17 bases lying between them. Germline V CDR1 and CDR2: SGHAT, FQNNGV. Some clones are missing from TCRdb's copy, which holds only in-frame ones; the method was immunoSEQ multiplex PCR. This repertoire shows roughly 140,000 clones, around 84% found once; its top ten account for 8.7%. About this clone itself: Its antigen is as yet unknown.

Study findings and constraints: According to a subsequent analysis, TCR clusters from the first cohort were inclined to appear together in the 120 validation repertoires. Researchers catalogued 164 TCR beta chains as cytomegalovirus-associated.

The donors belonged to the roughly 110-subject validation cohort, separate from the 666-subject first cohort. The specimen was PBMCs. The TCR sequence derives from a man between 18 and 35 years old in good health and CMV-seropositive. The chain uses TRBV11-2 and TRBJ2-3, with a tentative D call TRBD1 (5 bases). The DNA of the CDR3 is TGTGCCAGCAGCTTACTACTTACGAGCAGGGAAGATACGCAGTATTTT. Its protein product is CASSLLLTSREDTQYF.